The sequence of this T cell receptor beta chain was determined in a study of T cell responses to AZD1222 COVID-19 vaccine. Study at large: The study pooled second doses at about 4 or about 12 weeks.

This clone has a handful of counts. Its antigen is as yet unknown. Profiled with immunoSEQ multiplex PCR; TCRdb holds only in-frame clones, not every one. The sample contains some 62,000 clones, over 60% of which appear only once. Whole-study findings and limits: Sampling captured repertoires only after the peak T cell response.

The material was peripheral blood, obtained on day 0 of AZD1222 vaccination. The source is an adult in good health.

The CDR3 protein is CASSQGSLYSGNTIYF. The DNA of the CDR3 is TGTGCCAGCAGCCAAGGATCCCTCTACTCTGGAAACACCATATATTTT. The rearrangement uses TRBV3-1 (or the pseudogene TRBV3-2) and TRBJ1-3; unclear D gene. With 1 base removed from V and 0 bases from J, the gap between germline ends came to 10 bases. This CDR3 is built from 16 residues. Germline-derived CDR1 and CDR2 are LGHDT and YNNKEL (reference sequence).